This TCR beta chain was found in a study of cytomegalovirus exposure and HLA in healthy donors (dated by TCRdb to 2015 to 2018). Background on the whole study: An earlier analysis of about 530 of the donors reported roughly 300 Gb of sequence data and roughly 120 million unique TCR beta sequences obtained from 150 million to 200 million T cells. An early release covering roughly 600 HLA-typed donors comprised 300 to 350 gigabases of sequencing data and tens of millions of unique TCR sequences. The genetic ancestry cluster associated with self-reported Caucasian donors included over 80% of the 300 to 450 genotyped donors. The study aimed to test whether cataloging public T cell receptors could reveal signatures of past pathogen exposure. The study profiled the T cell repertoires of hundreds of subjects by immunosequencing and related them to cytomegalovirus serostatus. A separate validation cohort of approximately 130 different subjects was used in addition to the 666-subject first cohort. The study combined high-throughput TCR immunosequencing, statistical association of individual TCRs with disease status, and machine learning to predict cytomegalovirus infection status. To study patterns of TCR occurrence, a later analysis re-analyzed previously published TCR beta repertoires from under 750 donors and added high-resolution HLA genotyping. Rather than drawing on any new phenotypic data, the later analysis identified candidate immune exposures from TCR beta sequences and the way those sequences occurred across donors. An earlier analysis of 587 of the donors applied high-throughput TCR beta sequencing to assess whether each TCR beta V gene segment acted as functional or pseudogenic. Alongside the repertoire data, information on donor age, sex, ethnicity and CMV serostatus was compiled. In a later genetic analysis, genome-wide SNP genotypes for 398 of the 666 donors were used, and that subset was treated as a discovery cohort. All discovery cohort repertoires had been generated using a single sequencing platform. HLA typing covered class I and class II loci at four-digit resolution. Typing coverage differed by locus: A, B, C, DRB1 and DQB1 were typed in about 620-640 donors, DQA1 in 500 to 550, DPA1 in approximately 610, and DPB1 in 472. Five DR-DQ haplotypes were handled as single units for association and clustering, since linkage in the cohort was strong. Across about 370 genotyped donors of the cohort, an average of about 240,000 unique TCR beta nucleotide sequences per donor were sequenced, and roughly 18% of those sequences were non-productive.

Comments on this clone: The clone's antigen remains unknown. The sample holds no much larger clone one base away, and base qualities are not on file.

What the authors observed across the whole study: Most CMV-associated TCR beta chains appeared to be HLA-restricted in a later analysis, and the HLA associations seemed to be driven largely by CMV exposure. A later genetic analysis associated a missense DCLRE1C variant with V-gene and J-gene trimming of TCR beta chains, and an independent cohort replicated the association. Because HLA typing was missing for some donors at each locus, association tests included only the typed subset. Roughly uniform sequencing depth across donors was assumed in presence/absence analyses, although this assumption may not hold. Assigning TCR associations to individual alleles was difficult when HLA alleles, especially DR and DQ, strongly co-occurred. The classifier was reported to diagnose cytomegalovirus status with high specificity and sensitivity in both the original cohort and the validation cohort. Some IMGT-functional V segments, including TRBV6-2 and TRBV6-3, could not be told apart with the 87-base-pair reads, so those segments were excluded. The study gave a list of some 150 TCR beta chains associated with cytomegalovirus. The earlier analysis of approximately 590 of the donors excluded over 15 rarely observed V segments, including chromosome 9 orphons, because counts were too low. In a later analysis, TCR association rates were found to vary across HLA loci, with the most associated TCRs seen for DRB1 alleles and the fewest for HLA-C alleles. Several of the top co-occurrence clusters appeared to be linked to parvovirus B19, influenza, CMV and Epstein-Barr virus, according to a later analysis. Immune exposure information for the cohort was limited to CMV serostatus. According to a later genetic analysis, donors in an Asian-associated ancestry cluster had fewer N-insertions in productive TCRs than the roughly 700-donor mean. Three of the identified cytomegalovirus-associated TCR beta chains were confirmed in vitro to be specific for cytomegalovirus antigens. The sequencing pipeline was judged likely to have produced a cluster of highly shared sequence variants as a technical artifact. A further reported finding was that TCR beta sequences accurately predicted the HLA-A and HLA-B alleles for most subjects in the first cohort. In this cohort, only TCR beta chains were sequenced, and detectable features were limited by the absence of alpha or paired-chain data. At a false discovery rate of 0.05, a later analysis linked around 17,000 TCR beta sequences to specific HLA alleles. A later analysis found that HLA-associated TCR beta chains were more clonally expanded and had lower generation probabilities than equally common non-associated chains. The authors suggested that the approach could potentially be generalized to other disease states and immunological phenotypes. Correlated functional status among segregating V segments might reflect linkage disequilibrium, but an unknown experimental factor could not be ruled out. In an earlier analysis of 587 of the donors, most TCR beta V segments appeared in productive rearrangements about 87% or about 30% of the time, broadly matching IMGT annotations. Most TCR sequences were observed very rarely across donors, whereas some public TCRs were present in many individuals.

The cohort consisted of 670 or so healthy bone marrow donors. All cohort members were sampled while nominally healthy, although unrecorded immune exposures were likely present. The donor was CMV seronegative and was included in the group of about 350 seronegative cohort members. A peripheral blood sample was provided by each donor, and peripheral blood mononuclear cells were used for TCR beta sequencing. The Qiagen DNeasy Blood Extraction Kit was used to extract genomic DNA from the blood cell samples. Inclusive of the bounding cysteine and phenylalanine, the CDR3 is 14 residues long. Solely the CDR3 DNA is kept, with 42 bases framed from the first base. The germline V gene sets CDR1 to MDHEN and CDR2 to SYDVKM. V lost 2 bases and J lost 4 bases; the stretch between them is 12 bases long. The library was produced with the immunoSEQ multiplex PCR assay. For the multiplex PCR, a mixture combining 60 forward primers for TCR Vbeta segments and 13 reverse primers for TCR Jbeta segments was used. Amplification of the CDR3 region of rearranged TCR beta genes was performed with a multiplex PCR assay on genomic DNA. The Illumina HiSeq System was used to sequence the amplified TCR beta libraries as 87-base-pair reads. The source study handled its data this way. A later analysis counted tens of millions of unique TCR beta chains across the 550 to 700 repertoires, and around 12 million of these chains were shared by at least two donors. To remove PCR and sequencing errors, raw reads were error-corrected and collapsed into unique sequences using a nearest-neighbor algorithm that merged closely related sequences. V, D and J gene segments were assigned by aligning CDR3 sequences to IMGT reference sequences. For a sequence to be retained, a match of at least six nucleotides was required to both a V gene segment and a J gene segment. A rearrangement was called productive if the CDR3 had no stop codons and remained in frame with V and J, and every other rearrangement was called non-productive. Following IMGT convention, CDR3 was defined as the stretch from the second conserved V-encoded cysteine up to the conserved J-encoded phenylalanine. In an earlier analysis of just under 600 of the donors, sequences lacking an unambiguous match to a single V gene segment were excluded. In an earlier analysis of approximately 500 of the donors, a V segment was called functional when productive rearrangements were above 56.7%, and segregating when the standard deviation between donors exceeded 5%. A statistical classification framework was built to diagnose cytomegalovirus status from the catalog of TCR beta chain sequences. A later analysis assigned V and J genes by comparing TCR nucleotide sequences with IMGT/GENE-DB human TR gene sequences. Using the TCRdist pipeline, a later analysis assigned CDR3 sequences along with most-parsimonious VDJ recombination scenarios. In a later analysis, every TCR beta chain was defined by the combination of its CDR3 amino acid sequence and its V-gene family, and reads without a unique V-gene family were dropped. In a later analysis, 500 to 650 highly shared, low-generation-probability nucleotide sequences were removed to address suspected cross-contamination and a sequencing artifact. A later analysis calculated a clonal expansion index for each public chain from normalized within-repertoire ranks of inferred template counts. In a later analysis, generation probabilities were computed with a VDJ recombination model fitted to out-of-frame rearrangements, and the resulting probabilities were checked against IGoR. In a later analysis, TCR-TCR, TCR-HLA and TCR-CMV co-occurrence was scored with hypergeometric tests, and a repertoire-size bias correction was applied to TCR pairs. A later analysis estimated false discovery rates by permuting HLA or CMV assignments 20 times. A later analysis grouped co-occurring TCRs with DBSCAN, adding TCRdist sequence similarity when clustering within HLA-allele-positive subsets. Co-occurrence clustering excluded repertoires with fewer than 30,000 or more than 120,000 public chains, plus five with anomalous nucleotide sharing. The immuneACCESS repertoire file appears here via TCRdb, limited to in-frame rearrangements. These files lack a portion of the clones; in checked studies, under half of the deficit traces to unresolved V genes, and the cause of the others is not known. V and J calls and clone size are those listed in that table; D and trimming were worked out from the DNA. The sample has roughly 140,000 clones on record, about 78% of them singletons. The ten largest make up around 3.6% of the sample.

Sequenced sample: PBMCs. The chain is encoded by TRBV28 joined to TRBJ2-7; 5 matching bases give a weak D call of TRBD1. This clonotype was obtained from a man aged 18 to 29 in good health and CMV-seronegative. The CDR3 reads as follows: CASSLRSGIYEQYF. The DNA sequence is TGTGCCAGCAGTTTAAGGTCAGGGATTTACGAGCAGTACTTC.